This T cell receptor beta chain originates from a study of post-analysis software for immune sequencing data. Notes on the study in general: In patients, a few TRBV segments were more frequent than in controls, with TRBV5-6, TRBV5-1 and TRBV20-1 among them.

This clonotype was recorded a few times. What it recognizes is unknown. Unique molecular identifiers were present in the TCR beta cDNA libraries. TCRdb reanalysed the PCR reads using MiXCR and keeps one entry per CDR3 protein. Here the sample spans hundreds of thousands of distinct CDR3 sequences, roughly 46% being singletons. The CDR3 is 14 amino acids. What was sequenced was blood. J is TRBJ2-3 and V is TRBV21-1; the DNA was not used to check the table's D call, TRBD2. TRBV21-1 is termed a pseudogene. This TCR came from a girl aged 10-17 years with multiple sclerosis. DNA for the CDR3: TGTGCCAGCAGAGGGCAGGAGTCAACAGATACGCAGTATTTT. This gives the protein CASRGQESTDTQYF.